This T cell receptor (beta chain) is drawn from a study of cytomegalovirus exposure and HLA in healthy donors. About the study: From HLA-typed donors, an early data release held around 80 million unique TCRs.

A remark on this clone: Its antigen remains unknown.

Study-wide findings and caveats: TCR sequences were mostly rare, though some public TCRs occurred in many donors.

The CDR3 has 16 residues. Germline CDR1 and CDR2: LGHNA and YNFKEQ. The V end was cut by 3 bases, the J end by 4 bases, with 16 bases between. Vbeta (60) and Jbeta (13) primers were used in the PCR. As originally analysed: The authors later counted about 80 million unique TCR beta chains, 9.5 million to 13 million of them shared. The data were produced by immunoSEQ multiplex PCR, yet TCRdb's version contains in-frame clones alone and is incomplete. That table gives V, J and clone size, and the DNA gave D and trimming. The sample records 85,000 to 90,000 clones, approximately 79% being singletons. Sampled while nominally healthy, donors likely had unrecorded immune exposures.

This clonotype was obtained from a man aged 25 to 45 in good health and CMV-seronegative. V and J are TRBV4-2 and TRBJ1-3; D is possibly TRBD1 (5 bases). Sequencing used PBMCs. The CDR3 spells CASSQSPPGGGNTIYF. The CDR3 DNA is TGTGCCAGCAGCCAGTCGCCCCCGGGGGGGGGAAACACCATATATTTT.